Here is one T cell receptor (beta chain) with its context. The sample originates from a study of T cell changes during pregnancy in multiple sclerosis. Data came from immunoSEQ multiplex PCR; TCRdb stores just in-frame clones and leaves some out. The table records around 53,000 clones, about 90% of them present only once. Germline-derived CDR1 and CDR2 are SGHNT and YENEEA. There are 15 residues in the CDR3. V lost 1 base, J lost 2 bases, and 12 bases lay in between. The material sequenced was CD4+ T cells from peripheral blood mononuclear cells, taken after pregnancy. The J gene is TRBJ2-7, the V gene TRBV11-3, with a tentative D call TRBD2 (7 bases). The source of this sequence is a female donor with multiple sclerosis, enrolled in a pregnancy study. The chain's CDR3 is CASSLGGGGAYEQYF. The CDR3 DNA sequence: TGTGCCAGCAGCTTAGGAGGAGGGGGGGCCTACGAGCAGTACTTC.